This TCR beta chain was retrieved from a study of T cells in localized non-small cell lung cancer. Trimming removed 1 base at V and 2 bases at J, with 13 bases between. Looked up from germline, CDR1 is MGHRA and CDR2 is YSYEKL. This CDR3 comprises 16 residues. Sequencing was performed with immunoSEQ multiplex PCR; in TCRdb, only in-frame clones are kept and a portion is missing. Among 45,000 to 60,000 clones, about three quarters were seen once, and the ten largest hold more than 4%. The sequencing used PBMCs, collected before any cancer treatment. The clonotype comes from a woman aged 40 to 75 with stage II lung adenocarcinoma. The chain combines TRBV4-1 with TRBJ2-3; D possibly corresponds to TRBD1 (6 bases). The CDR3 reads CASSQGRDIPTDTQYF. The DNA of the CDR3 is TGCGCCAGCAGCCAAGGAAGGGACATCCCCACAGATACGCAGTATTTT.